Shown below are 18 T cell receptor beta chains from a single sample sequenced in a study of blood T cell repertoires in COVID-19. Measured with immunoSEQ multiplex PCR; TCRdb has only the in-frame clones, and not every one. The sample lists about 340,000 clones; approximately 92% were seen once. The specimen sequenced was PBMCs or T cells enriched from blood (not recorded which). These receptor sequences come from a woman in her thirties who had recovered from COVID-19.

The chain recombines TRBV6-2 or TRBV6-3 with TRBJ1-2; D gene unclear. Germline V gene lookup returns CDR1 MNHEY and CDR2 SVGEGT. The CDR3 totals 14 residues. V shed 2 bases and J shed 2 bases, with 9 bases lying between them. The DNA for the CDR3 is TGTGCCAGCAGTTACACCGGGAGGAACTATGGCTACACCTTC. This sequence encodes CASSYTGRNYGYTF.

The rearrangement uses TRBV11-3 and TRBJ2-2, with D maybe TRBD1 (6 bases). CDR3 size: 17 residues. Per germline, CDR1 SGHNT and CDR2 YENEEA. V shed 4 bases and J shed 3 bases, with 18 bases lying between them. The CDR3 region has the DNA TGTGCCAGCAGCTCGGGCGGTTGGGGGCGGGACACCGGGGAGCTGTTTTTT. Translating it yields CASSSGGWGRDTGELFF. Filled out from reference TRBV11-3 and TRBJ2-2, the complete variable domain reads EAGVVQSPRYKIIEKKQPVAFWCNPISGHNTLYWYLQNLGQGPELLIRYENEEAVDDSQLPKDRFSAERLKGVDSTLKIQPAELGDSAVYLCASSSGGWGRDTGELFFGEGSRLTVL.

This chain uses TRBV18 with TRBJ1-5; TRBD1 agrees at 7 bases. The germline V gene has CDR1 KGHSH and CDR2 LQKENI. V was clipped by 0 bases and J by 2 bases; unmatched bases: 7. The CDR3 covers 17 residues. The CDR3 spells CASSPPITGVRNQPQHF. CDR3 bases: TGTGCCAGCTCACCACCGATAACAGGGGTGCGCAATCAGCCCCAGCATTTT.

This chain uses TRBV18 with TRBJ1-5, with TRBD1 matching 7 bases. CDR1 is KGHSH and CDR2 is LQKENI in the germline V gene. V was clipped by 4 bases and J by 0 bases; unmatched bases: 6. CDR3 length: 16 residues. In DNA, the CDR3 is TGTGCCAGCTCACTCGGACAGGCTCATAGCAATCAGCCCCAGCATTTT. Translation gives CASSLGQAHSNQPQHF.

The V and J genes are TRBV24-1 and TRBJ1-4, with 8 positions matching TRBD1. Germline V gene sequence: CDR1 KGHDR, CDR2 SFDVKD. J was trimmed by 4 bases and V by 4 bases; bases with no gene match: 7. CDR3 length equals 16 residues. The CDR3 region is CATSDTRQGRNEKLFF. The CDR3 DNA sequence: TGTGCCACCAGTGACACAAGACAGGGGCGTAATGAAAAACTGTTTTTT.

This chain connects TRBV28 to TRBJ1-2; 7 nucleotides agree with TRBD1. Germline V lookup: CDR1 MDHEN, CDR2 SYDVKM. CDR3 length: 13 residues. The ends lost 8 bases at V and 6 bases at J; junction bases unmatched: 9. The CDR3 here is CASRRDSANGYTF. CDR3 coding DNA: TGTGCCAGCCGACGGGACAGTGCCAATGGCTACACCTTC.

This clone was seen a single time. This chain connects TRBV5-4 to TRBJ1-2; D remains unclear. V lost 1 base and J lost 2, with 9 bases in between. The germline CDR1 and CDR2 sequences are SGHNT and YYREEE (reference sequence). The CDR3 covers 14 residues. The CDR3 here is CASSLTGNNYGYTF. CDR3 bases: TGTGCCAGCAGCTTGACGGGGAACAACTATGGCTACACCTTC.

This clone was found a few times. The rearrangement joins TRBV19 to TRBJ2-7; 8 nucleotides match TRBD1. The CDR3 covers 15 residues. The germline gives CDR1 LNHDA, CDR2 SQIVND (reference sequence). Trimming removed 5 bases from V and 0 bases from J; junction bases left unmatched: 6. In DNA form, the CDR3 reads TGTGCCAGTAGTGCATGGGACAGGAGCTCCTACGAGCAGTACTTC. Residues: CASSAWDRSSYEQYF.

The chain carries TRBV19 and TRBJ2-1; 9 positions agree with TRBD2. The CDR3 consists of 14 residues. The germline CDR1 and CDR2 sequences are LNHDA and SQIVND (reference sequence). V shed 9 bases, J shed 8 bases, and the junction held 11 bases outside the gene matches. CDR3 DNA sequence: TGTGCCAGCAGGGGGGCGGGAGGGCCCTATGAGCAGTTCTTC. It yields the protein CASRGAGGPYEQFF.

The chain has TRBV18 and TRBJ2-1; D might be TRBD1 (6 bases). CDR1 is KGHSH, CDR2 LQKENI, per germline. There are 16 residues in the CDR3. Trimming took off 0 bases at V and 4 bases at J, with 13 bases between the two ends. The CDR3 region is CASSPPGQGMYNEQFF. CDR3 in DNA: TGTGCCAGCTCACCACCGGGGCAGGGGATGTACAATGAGCAGTTCTTC. Supplemented by reference TRBV18 and TRBJ2-1, the full variable domain reads NAGVMQNPRHLVRRRGQEARLRCSPMKGHSHVYWYRQLPEEGLKFMVYLQKENIIDESGMPKERFSAEFPKEGPSILRIQQVVRGDSAAYFCASSPPGQGMYNEQFFGPGTRLTVL.

This clone came up a few times. This rearrangement joins TRBV28 to TRBJ1-5; 8 nucleotides agree with TRBD1. Germline V gene data show CDR1 as MDHEN and CDR2 as SYDVKM. The CDR3 loop spans 16 amino acids. Trimming at V came to 4 bases and at J to 5 bases, leaving 10 bases not matched to a gene. The CDR3 loop is CASSSSPRTGYQPQHF. The CDR3 nucleotides read TGTGCCAGCAGTTCATCCCCCAGGACAGGGTATCAGCCCCAGCATTTT.

This rearrangement joins TRBV28 to TRBJ1-5, with 8 bases that match TRBD1. CDR3 length: 15 residues. The trim removed 3 bases at V and 4 bases at J, leaving 5 bases unmatched. CDR1 is MDHEN and CDR2 is SYDVKM in the germline V gene. Here the CDR3 DNA reads TGTGCCAGCAGTTTGTACACAGGGGGAAATCAGCCCCAGCATTTT. Encoded protein: CASSLYTGGNQPQHF.

The chain joins TRBV7-9 to TRBJ1-2; the D gene is possibly TRBD1 (5 bases). The CDR3 sequence is 13 residues long. The germline gives CDR1 SEHNR, CDR2 FQNEAQ (reference sequence). V was shortened by 1 base and J by 12 bases, with 15 bases between the two germline ends. CDR3 bases: TGTGCCAGCAGCTTAGGGAGGGGAAGTAACAACACCTTC. This encodes CASSLGRGSNNTF.

The rearrangement uses TRBV27 and TRBJ2-1, with 11 bases matching TRBD2. Trimming cost V 4 bases and J 4 bases; bases outside gene matches: 9. This CDR3 is 17 amino acids long. The germline V gene encodes CDR1 MNHEY and CDR2 SMNVEV (reference sequence). The CDR3 loop reads CASSSPARTSGYNEQFF. The CDR3 nucleotides are TGTGCCAGCAGTTCCCCCGCTCGGACTAGCGGGTACAATGAGCAGTTCTTC.

This chain links TRBV7-2 with TRBJ2-4; D is possibly TRBD2 (6 bases). Germline V gene data show CDR1 as SGHTA and CDR2 as FQGNSA. The CDR3 has 15 amino acids. V dropped 5 bases and J dropped 1 base, with 12 bases sitting between them. The CDR3 nucleotides read TGTGCCAGCAGCCCACCTGGGGGGGCCAAAAACATTCAGTACTTC. Translation gives CASSPPGGAKNIQYF.

The gene calls are TRBV7-2 and TRBJ2-3; 14 nucleotides agree with TRBD2. The CDR3 loop spans 15 amino acids. The germline gives CDR1 SGHTA, CDR2 FQGNSA. J was trimmed by 4 bases and V by 5 bases; bases with no gene match: 2. As DNA, the CDR3 is TGTGCCAGCAGCAAGGGACTAGCGGGGGCAGATACGCAGTATTTT. Translation gives CASSKGLAGADTQYF. Variable domain in full (rest from reference TRBV7-2 and TRBJ2-3): GAGVSQSPSNKVTEKGKDVELRCDPISGHTALYWYRQSLGQGLEFLIYFQGNSAPDKSGLPSDRFSAERTGGSVSTLTIQRTQQEDSAVYLCASSKGLAGADTQYFGPGTRLTVL.

The chain joins TRBV5-4 to TRBJ2-1; 12 nucleotides agree with TRBD2. The CDR3 totals 17 residues. V shed 4 bases and J 7 bases; nucleotides not matched to a gene: 12. Per the germline V gene, CDR1 is SGHNT and CDR2 is YYREEE (reference sequence). For the CDR3, the DNA is TGTGCCAGCAGCCTCAACCCGACTAGCGGGAGAGGAAATGAGCAGTTCTTC. It encodes CASSLNPTSGRGNEQFF.

The CDR3 reads CASSLEGGDNEQFF. DNA of the CDR3: TGTGCCAGCAGCCTGGAGGGTGGCGACAATGAGCAGTTCTTC. This chain joins TRBV3-1 (or the pseudogene TRBV3-2) and TRBJ2-1, with a weak D call TRBD2 (6 bases). V was cut by 4 bases and J by 5 bases, with 12 bases left in between. CDR1 is LGHDT and CDR2 is YNNKEL in the germline V gene (reference sequence). This CDR3 has 14 amino acids.